This T cell receptor (beta chain) came from a study of OX40 agonist ivuxolimab in advanced cancers. The method was immunoSEQ multiplex PCR; TCRdb's version includes in-frame clones alone and lacks a portion of them. The table includes 60,000 to 65,000 clones, approximately 84% detected once. This clonotype originated in an adult with an advanced solid tumor such as melanoma, head and neck, liver or kidney cancer. Material: CD4+ or CD8+ T cells sorted from blood, obtained in a trial of the OX40 agonist ivuxolimab.

In DNA, the CDR3 is TGTGCCAGCAGCCTCCCGACAAGAGCTTTCTTT. It specifies CASSLPTRAFF. The chain is built from TRBV11-2 and TRBJ1-1; D uncertain. The CDR3 spans 11 residues. V lost 5 bases, J lost 10 bases, and 11 bases lay in between. In germline, CDR1 is SGHAT, CDR2 FQNNGV. The whole variable domain, remainder taken from reference TRBV11-2 and TRBJ1-1, is EAGVAQSPRYKIIEKRQSVAFWCNPISGHATLYWYQQILGQGPKLLIQFQNNGVVDDSQLPKDRFSAERLKGVDSTLKIQPAKLEDSAVYLCASSLPTRAFFGQGTRLTVV.